The 28 T cell receptor beta chains below were found in one sample sequenced in a study of immune heterogeneity within non-small cell lung tumors. Per sample, around 600 ng of bulk tumor genomic DNA was the template used. Several far-apart biopsies were taken per primary tumor during surgery. Enrolled individuals presented with untreated, newly diagnosed non-small cell lung cancer and received curative surgery. It was a multiplex PCR that amplified TCR beta CDR3, with 32 V and 13 J primers. TCRdb redid the calling of the multiplex PCR reads with MiXCR, one entry per CDR3 protein. The data contain roughly 5,000 distinct CDR3 sequences, 22% of them singletons. Specimen: lung tumor tissue. The receptors stem from a man aged 60 to 75 with non-small cell lung cancer.

This clonotype appeared a few times. This could be a read error, since a much larger clone is one nucleotide away. The chain carries TRBV19 and TRBJ2-1; D remains ambiguous. The V gene lost 7 bases and the J gene lost 9 bases, with 10 bases spanning the gap. CDR1 is LNHDA and CDR2 is SQIVND in the germline V gene (reference sequence). This CDR3 spans 11 amino acids. In nucleotides, the CDR3 is TGTGCCAGTACCCTCGTAGGTGAGCAGTTCTTC. This codes for CASTLVGEQFF.

By proportion, this clonotype is medium-sized. This chain's CDR3 is CASWTGRHGYTF. The CDR3 DNA is TGTGCCAGCTGGACAGGTCGGCATGGCTACACCTTC. This chain uses TRBV28 with TRBJ1-2; 7 nucleotides agree with TRBD1. The V gene's germline CDR1 is MDHEN and CDR2 SYDVKM. This CDR3 contains 12 residues. Losses at the gene ends were 8 bases for V and 6 bases for J; bases not matched to a gene: 6.

As for this clonotype: This CDR3 is missing its conserved last phenylalanine or tryptophan, likely due to a read error. The J gene is TRBJ1-3, the V gene TRBV11-2, with D uncertain. This CDR3 spans 14 amino acids. Deletions cut 5 bases from V and 2 bases from J, with 10 bases between. CDR1 is SGHAT and CDR2 is FQNNGV in the germline V gene. CDR3 DNA sequence: TGTGCCAGCAGCCCAGTAGTCCCTGGAAACACCATATATCTT. Amino acid sequence: CASSPVVPGNTIYL.

By frequency in the sample, this clonotype is medium-sized. The V call is TRBV20-1, the J call TRBJ1-2; 7 bases match TRBD1. Trimming took 4 bases from V and 9 from J; bases not matched to a gene: 17. Germline lookup yields CDR1 DFQATT and CDR2 SNEGSKA (reference sequence). This CDR3 is built from 15 residues. DNA of the CDR3: TGCAGTGCTACCCAGATGGGCGGACAGGAATTGAGCTACACCTTC. Translating gives CSATQMGGQELSYTF.

This clonotype is termed medium-sized. The V call is TRBV9, the J call TRBJ2-7, with D perhaps TRBD1 (6 bases). Per the germline V gene, CDR1 is SGDLS and CDR2 is YYNGEE. The V end lost 4 bases, the J end lost 0 bases, and 17 bases lay between the germline ends. The CDR3 runs to 16 residues. For the CDR3, the DNA is TGTGCCAGCAGCCCCCTAGGGGGACCGTACTCCTACGAGCAGTACTTC. As protein: CASSPLGGPYSYEQYF.

In regard to this clonotype: A much larger clone lies a single base off, so this may be a read error. This sequence joins TRBV6-1 and TRBJ2-3; 7 bases match TRBD1. CDR1 MNHNS and CDR2 SASEGT come from the germline V gene. The CDR3 extends over 16 amino acids. The V and J ends lost 6 bases and 7 bases, in that order; junction bases with no gene match: 16. The CDR3 DNA reads TGTGCCAGCAGAGACATACTTCGACAGGGTGGATATACGCAGTATTTT. Its translation is CASRDILRQGGYTQYF.

This clonotype is termed medium-sized (0.01 to 0.1%). The V and J genes are TRBV30 and TRBJ1-5; D unclear. The CDR3 has 14 residues. V was shortened by 0 bases and J by 0 bases, with 6 bases between the two germline ends. Germline lookup yields CDR1 GTSNPN and CDR2 SVGIG (reference sequence). In nucleotides, the CDR3 is TGTGCCTGGAGTGTAATGGCTAGCAATCAGCCCCAGCATTTT. It yields the protein CAWSVMASNQPQHF.

Judged by abundance, this clonotype is medium-sized. The rearrangement joins TRBV5-1 to TRBJ1-4; 9 bases are a match to TRBD1. The CDR3 has 14 amino acids. Germline V gives CDR1 SGHRS, CDR2 YFSETQ. After removal of 4 bases from V and 7 bases from J, the junction contained 5 bases not matched to a gene. CDR3 sequence: CASSVGTGLEKLFF. CDR3 sequence (DNA): TGCGCCAGCAGCGTAGGGACAGGGCTTGAAAAACTGTTTTTT.

By sample share, this clonotype is medium-sized. The CDR3 DNA reads TGCAGTGCTAGAGATTACTGGACAGGGGGCGAAGATACGCAGTATTTT. It encodes CSARDYWTGGEDTQYF. The gene calls are TRBV20-1 and TRBJ2-3, with 11 nucleotides matching TRBD1. Germline V gene sequence: CDR1 DFQATT, CDR2 SNEGSKA (reference sequence). The V and J ends lost 0 bases and 5 bases, in that order; junction bases with no gene match: 7. This CDR3 is 16 amino acids long.

The table lists this clonotype with a count of one. The rearrangement links TRBV4-1 to TRBJ1-2; a possible D gene is TRBD1 (5 bases). The CDR3 sequence is 15 residues long. V dropped 4 bases and J dropped 5 bases, with 17 bases sitting between them. CDR1 is MGHRA and CDR2 is YSYEKL in the germline V gene. CDR3 sequence (DNA): TGCGCCAGCAGCCCGACGGGACGGGACTCTTATGGCTACACCTTC. Protein product: CASSPTGRDSYGYTF.

Of note for this clonotype: Given a much more abundant clone one base away, this may be a read error. The CDR3 ends on some other residue instead of the conserved phenylalanine or tryptophan, so this is likely a read error. This sequence joins TRBV6-1 and TRBJ2-2; maybe TRBD2 (6 bases). The CDR3 length is 16 residues. CDR1 is MNHNS, CDR2 SASEGT, per germline. Trimming left V 6 bases short and J 2 bases short, with 16 bases between. The CDR3 sequence is CASRTESGLNTGELFL. The CDR3 DNA reads TGTGCCAGCAGAACAGAATCGGGACTTAACACCGGGGAGCTGTTTCTT.

In regard to this clonotype: No conserved phenylalanine or tryptophan ends this CDR3, so it is likely a read error. The chain couples TRBV7-6 to TRBJ2-7; 9 bases fit TRBD2. The CDR3 covers 20 residues. Germline-derived CDR1 and CDR2 are SGHVS and FNYEAQ. The DNA of the CDR3 is TGTGACAGCAGCCAACACGCCGACGGGACTAGCATGAGCTGGGGGAACGAGCAGTACTTA. Its translation: CDSSQHADGTSMSWGNEQYL.

This clonotype has a handful of counts. Since a much larger clone is just one base distant, this may be a read error. The chain has TRBV28 and TRBJ2-1; TRBD2 aligns across 15 bases. Germline V gene data show CDR1 as MDHEN and CDR2 as SYDVKM. This CDR3 has 16 amino acids. V lost 7 bases to trimming and J lost 12 bases; unmatched junction nucleotides: 13. DNA of the CDR3: TGTGCCAGCACTCCCCCATGGACTAGCGGGAGGGCCGGGCAGTTCTTC. Translated: CASTPPWTSGRAGQFF.

This clonotype turned up a few times. The rearrangement links TRBV6-4 to TRBJ2-6; D is unresolved. CDR3 length: 13 amino acids. Germline-derived CDR1 and CDR2 are MRHNA and SNTAGT. The germline V and J ends were trimmed by 6 bases and 3 bases, with 6 bases remaining between them. The CDR3 here is CASRHGGANVLTF. The CDR3, as DNA: TGTGCCAGCAGGCACGGTGGGGCCAACGTCCTGACTTTC.

This clonotype was counted at least ten times. This chain links TRBV19 with TRBJ1-1; 7 bases align to TRBD1. The ends lost 6 bases at V and 2 bases at J; junction bases unmatched: 6. In germline, CDR1 is LNHDA, CDR2 SQIVND (reference sequence). There are 14 residues in the CDR3. This CDR3 reads CASRWGTANTEAFF. The CDR3 DNA follows: TGTGCCAGTAGATGGGGGACAGCAAACACTGAAGCTTTCTTT.

Judged by abundance, this clonotype is medium-sized (0.01 to 0.1%). This chain joins TRBV19 and TRBJ2-1, with 7 bases matching TRBD1. This CDR3 spans 14 amino acids. J was trimmed by 4 bases and V by 6 bases; bases with no gene match: 6. Germline V gives CDR1 LNHDA, CDR2 SQIVND (reference sequence). The CDR3 DNA follows: TGTGCCAGTAGCAGGGACAGATTATACAATGAGCAGTTCTTC. It is translated as CASSRDRLYNEQFF.

About this clonotype itself: With a much larger clone just one base away, this may be a read error. V usage is TRBV4-1 and J usage is TRBJ2-1, with 12 bases fitting TRBD2. Germline CDR1 reads MGHRA; CDR2 reads YSYEKL. CDR3 length: 16 residues. DNA of the CDR3: TGCGCCGGCAGCCAACCTCTAGCGGGAGGGTCGGGTGAGCAGTTCTTC. Translation: CAGSQPLAGGSGEQFF.

This clonotype is labeled as medium-sized. The chain couples TRBV20-1 to TRBJ2-7; 12 positions match TRBD2. This CDR3 is built from 15 residues. Germline V CDR1 and CDR2: DFQATT, SNEGSKA (reference sequence). The junction had 6 bases not matched to a gene; V was cut back by 1 base and J by 5 bases. The CDR3 region is CSARAPSGRAHEQYF. The DNA for the CDR3 is TGCAGTGCTAGAGCCCCTAGCGGGAGGGCCCACGAGCAGTACTTC.

This clonotype was seen many times. The gene calls are TRBV18 and TRBJ2-3; D is tentatively TRBD1 or TRBD2 (5 bases each). CDR3 length: 15 amino acids. The germline CDR1 and CDR2 sequences are KGHSH and LQKENI. V gave up 2 bases and J gave up 0 bases, with 9 bases separating them. The CDR3 loop is CASSPSWDSTDTQYF. The CDR3 DNA reads TGTGCCAGCTCACCATCCTGGGACAGCACAGATACGCAGTATTTT.

Only a few counts were recorded for this clonotype. V and J are TRBV5-6 and TRBJ1-1; D might be TRBD1 (5 bases). V was shortened by 2 bases and J by 5 bases, with 13 bases between the two germline ends. The CDR3 has 14 amino acids. In germline, CDR1 is SGHDT, CDR2 YYEEEE. CDR3 protein: CASSFGGGRTEAFF. The CDR3 DNA reads TGTGCCAGCAGCTTTGGGGGGGGACGGACTGAAGCTTTCTTT.

Judged by abundance, this clonotype is medium-sized. The chain recombines TRBV6-1 with TRBJ2-7; tentatively, D is TRBD2 (6 bases). Germline lookup yields CDR1 MNHNS and CDR2 SASEGT. The CDR3 length is 15 residues. V was pared by 7 bases and J by 7 bases, with 23 bases between. For the CDR3, the DNA is TGTGCCAGCACCTCATCTCTGGCGACTAGTGTGGAGCAGTACTTC. Translating gives CASTSSLATSVEQYF.

In regard to this clonotype: This sequence may be a read error, since a much larger clone differs from it by one base. Written as DNA, the CDR3 is TGCGCCAGCATCCAAGTTAAGGTATTCAACCATGAGCAGTTCTTC. It is translated as CASIQVKVFNHEQFF. The gene calls are TRBV4-1 and TRBJ2-1; no definite D call. The germline CDR1 and CDR2 sequences are MGHRA and YSYEKL. The CDR3 loop spans 15 amino acids.

By sample share, this clonotype is medium-sized. The chain employs TRBV7-2 and TRBJ1-4, with D unresolved. The germline V gene encodes CDR1 SGHTA and CDR2 FQGNSA. Trimming took 2 bases from V and 7 from J, leaving 8 bases between them. The CDR3 is 13 amino acids. This chain's CDR3 is CASSLFHPEKLFF. For the CDR3, the DNA is TGTGCCAGCAGCTTATTCCATCCTGAAAAACTGTTTTTT.

The genes are TRBV9 and TRBJ2-3; D call uncertain. V gave up 2 bases and J gave up 8 bases, with 6 bases separating them. Germline-derived CDR1 and CDR2 are SGDLS and YYNGEE. This CDR3 contains 11 residues. The CDR3 loop reads CASSVGATQYF. The CDR3 coding sequence is TGTGCCAGCAGCGTTGGCGCTACGCAGTATTTT.

Remarks on this clonotype: A clone one base away is much larger, so this may be a read error. The chain employs TRBV6-2 or TRBV6-3 and TRBJ2-1, with D tentatively TRBD1 or TRBD2 (5 bases each). Per the germline V gene, CDR1 is MNHEY and CDR2 is SVGEGT. Trimming took off 2 bases at V and 14 bases at J, with 16 bases between the two ends. The CDR3 consists of 13 residues. CDR3 protein: CASSYEGNEEKFF. The CDR3 bases are TGTGCCAGCAGTTACGAGGGGAACGAAGAGAAGTTCTTC.

This clonotype is medium-sized in the sample. The chain joins TRBV11-2 to TRBJ2-7; tentatively, D is TRBD2 (6 bases). Trimming left V 8 bases short and J 1 base short, with 12 bases between. CDR3 length: 13 residues. Germline loops: CDR1 SGHAT, CDR2 FQNNGV. The CDR3 nucleotides read TGTGCCAGCCGCCTGGAGGGGTCCTACGAGCAGTACTTC. It is translated as CASRLEGSYEQYF.

With respect to this clonotype: A much larger clone lies a single base off, so this may be a read error. V and J are TRBV20-1 and TRBJ2-2; tentative D call: TRBD2 (5 bases). The CDR3 is made up of 15 amino acids. Germline V gene lookup returns CDR1 DFQATT and CDR2 SNEGSKA (reference sequence). The DNA of the CDR3 is TGCAGTGCTAGATCCGGGTTTGATTTGGGCTGGGAGCCGTTTTTT. Protein sequence: CSARSGFDLGWEPFF.

This clonotype was observed a few times. One end of the junction fails to match germline, which may point to a read error. The V and J genes are TRBV7-2 and TRBJ2-7, with D perhaps TRBD2 (6 bases). CDR3 length equals 14 residues. The germline V gene has CDR1 SGHTA and CDR2 FQGNSA. The CDR3 nucleotides are TGTGCCGGCAGCTTACAGCGGGCGTCAGCCGAGCAGTACTTC. It is translated as CAGSLQRASAEQYF.